Listed here are 9 T cell receptor beta chains from one sample, sequenced in a study of neurological immune-mediated disorders. Specified time point: longitudinal time-point 2. TCRdb re-called the 5' RACE reads through MiXCR, storing one row per CDR3 protein. This table holds tens of thousands of distinct CDR3 sequences, approximately 13% found once. Sequenced: PBMCs. The receptors stem from a woman aged 40-49 years in good health.

This sequence joins TRBV20-1 and TRBJ2-2; 8 nucleotides agree with TRBD2. Germline CDR1 is DFQATT and CDR2 is SNEGSKA (reference sequence). The CDR3 is 17 amino acids. J was trimmed by 7 bases and V by 6 bases; bases with no gene match: 19. The CDR3 nucleotides read TGCAGTGCGATGATTCTGCCAGCGGGAGATGGGGGCGGGGAGCTGTTTTTT. Protein product: CSAMILPAGDGGGELFF.

This clonotype was seen repeatedly, ten times or more. The J gene is TRBJ2-3, the V gene TRBV24-1; D is unclear. Germline values: CDR1 KGHDR, CDR2 SFDVKD. The V end was cut by 9 bases, the J end by 4 bases, with 16 bases between. The CDR3 runs to 14 residues. The CDR3 protein is CATGPTLSSDTQYF. The CDR3 DNA is TGTGCCACCGGCCCCACCCTTTCGTCAGATACGCAGTATTTT.

This clonotype appeared many times. This chain uses TRBV10-3 with TRBJ2-7; maybe TRBD1 (8 bases). This CDR3 is built from 20 residues. The germline gives CDR1 ENHRY, CDR2 SYGVKD. The germline V and J ends were trimmed by 10 bases and 2 bases, with 36 bases remaining between them. CDR3 protein: CATLQDGQGGPSGFTYEQYF. Here the CDR3 DNA reads TGTGCCACCCTTCAAGACGGACAGGGCGGGCCTAGCGGATTTACCTACGAGCAGTACTTC.

About this clonotype: A much larger clonotype is one base distant, so this may be a read error. CDR3 residues: CASSYGVQEQYF. CDR3 sequence (DNA): TGTGCCAGCAGTTACGGAGTCCAAGAGCAGTACTTC. The V call is TRBV6-2 or TRBV6-3, the J call TRBJ2-7; D not resolved. CDR3 length equals 12 residues. Germline CDR1 and CDR2: MNHEY and SVGEGT. The V end lost 2 bases, the J end lost 7 bases, and 9 bases lay between the germline ends.

This clonotype was picked up many times. This sequence joins TRBV29-1 and TRBJ1-1; TRBD1 agrees at 9 bases. Losses at the gene ends were 7 bases for V and 0 bases for J; bases not matched to a gene: 3. The CDR3 spans 13 residues. CDR1 and CDR2 from the germline V gene are SQVTM and ANQGSEA. CDR3 DNA sequence: TGCAGCGCCGGGACAGGGATGAACACTGAAGCTTTCTTT. Its translation is CSAGTGMNTEAFF.

This clonotype has a count of ten or more. J is TRBJ1-5 and V is TRBV7-8; D gene ambiguous. Trimming stripped 5 bases from V and 3 bases from J, with 8 bases between. This CDR3 region has 13 residues. The germline V gene encodes CDR1 SGHVS and CDR2 FQNEAQ. The CDR3 coding sequence is TGTGCCAGCAGCCAGGCCCTCAATCAGCCCCAGCATTTT. This translates into CASSQALNQPQHF. The full variable domain, completed using reference TRBV7-8 and TRBJ1-5, is GAGVSQSPRYKVAKRGQDVALRCDPISGHVSLFWYQQALGQGPEFLTYFQNEAQLDKSGLPSDRFFAERPEGSVSTLKIQRTQQEDSAVYLCASSQALNQPQHFGDGTRLSIL.

At least ten counts were recorded for this clonotype. This chain connects TRBV7-2 to TRBJ2-5; D remains unclear. Germline V gene sequence: CDR1 SGHTA, CDR2 FQGNSA. The ends were cut back, 1 base at V and 5 bases at J, with 11 bases in the middle. This CDR3 spans 14 amino acids. CDR3 bases: TGTGCCAGCAGCTTAGTGGGGATTTCGGAGACCCAGTACTTC. Protein sequence: CASSLVGISETQYF.

This clonotype was observed at least ten times. This rearrangement joins TRBV9 to TRBJ1-1; no reliable D call. Trimming took 4 bases from V and 1 from J, leaving 8 bases between them. This CDR3 has 13 amino acids. CDR1 and CDR2 (germline): SGDLS, YYNGEE. The CDR3 region has the DNA TGTGCCAGCAGCACCCGACAGAACACTGAAGCTTTCTTT. This encodes CASSTRQNTEAFF.

This clonotype was seen many times. The CDR3 DNA is TGCGCCAGCAGCCAAGATCCCGGCGGGGAGAATTCACCCCTCCACTTT. Translating it yields CASSQDPGGENSPLHF. The chain combines TRBV4-1 with TRBJ1-6; D gene ambiguous. This CDR3 region has 16 residues. Germline V CDR1 and CDR2: MGHRA, YSYEKL. V gave up 0 bases and J gave up 7 bases, with 13 bases separating them.